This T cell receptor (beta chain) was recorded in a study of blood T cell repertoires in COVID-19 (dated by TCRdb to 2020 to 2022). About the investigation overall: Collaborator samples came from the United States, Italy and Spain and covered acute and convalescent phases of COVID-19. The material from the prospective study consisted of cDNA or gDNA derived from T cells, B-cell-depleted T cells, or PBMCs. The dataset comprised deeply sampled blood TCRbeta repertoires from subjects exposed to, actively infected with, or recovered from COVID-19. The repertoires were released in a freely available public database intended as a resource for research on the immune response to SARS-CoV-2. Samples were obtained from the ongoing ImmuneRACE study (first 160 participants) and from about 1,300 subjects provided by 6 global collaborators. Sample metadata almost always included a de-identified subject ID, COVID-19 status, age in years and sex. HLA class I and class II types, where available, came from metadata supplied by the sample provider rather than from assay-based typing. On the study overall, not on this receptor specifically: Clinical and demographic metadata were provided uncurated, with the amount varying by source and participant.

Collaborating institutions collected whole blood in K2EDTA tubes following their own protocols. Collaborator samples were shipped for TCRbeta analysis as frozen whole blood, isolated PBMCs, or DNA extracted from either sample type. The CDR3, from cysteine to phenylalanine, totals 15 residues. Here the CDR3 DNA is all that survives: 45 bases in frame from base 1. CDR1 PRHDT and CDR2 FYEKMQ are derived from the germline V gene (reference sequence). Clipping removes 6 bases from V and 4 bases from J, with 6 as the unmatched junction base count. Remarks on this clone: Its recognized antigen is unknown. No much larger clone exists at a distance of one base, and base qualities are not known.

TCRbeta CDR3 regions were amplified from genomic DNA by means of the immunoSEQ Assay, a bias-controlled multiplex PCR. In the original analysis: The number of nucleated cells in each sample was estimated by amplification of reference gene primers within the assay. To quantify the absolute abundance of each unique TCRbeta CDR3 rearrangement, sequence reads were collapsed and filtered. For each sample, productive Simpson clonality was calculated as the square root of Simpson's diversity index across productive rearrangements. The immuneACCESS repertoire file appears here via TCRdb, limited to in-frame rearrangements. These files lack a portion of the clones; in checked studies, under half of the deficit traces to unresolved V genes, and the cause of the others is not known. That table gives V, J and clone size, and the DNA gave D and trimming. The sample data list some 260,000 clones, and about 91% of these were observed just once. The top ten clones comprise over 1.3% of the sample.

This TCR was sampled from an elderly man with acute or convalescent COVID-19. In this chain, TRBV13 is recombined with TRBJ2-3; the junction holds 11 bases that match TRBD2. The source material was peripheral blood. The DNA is TGTGCCAGCAGTTTTAGCGGGGGGGCCCCAGATACGCAGTATTTT. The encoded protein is CASSFSGGAPDTQYF.